These T cell receptor beta chains were read from a single sample in a study of cytomegalovirus exposure and HLA in healthy donors. Measured with immunoSEQ multiplex PCR; TCRdb has only the in-frame clones, and not every one. Of roughly 130,000 clones listed, roughly 79% are singletons. Input material: PBMCs. Source of these receptors: a young man in good health and CMV-seronegative. Both conserved end residues are part of each CDR3. Fields, in order: J gene, V gene, CDR3 protein.

TRBJ2-1 | TRBV7-2 | CASSPFTGTGAYNEQFF
TRBJ1-6 | TRBV18 | CASSPRQDDSPLHF
TRBJ1-2 | TRBV7-2 | CASSWTGGGEGYTF
TRBJ2-7 | TRBV2 | CASSDIGGLEQYF
TRBJ2-1 | TRBV29-1 | CSVDGQDSYNEQFF
TRBJ2-3 | TRBV11-1 | CASSFPRDRFKAGTDTQYF
TRBJ1-2 | TRBV12-5 | CASGLWMTENYGYTF
TRBJ1-3 | TRBV6-6 | CASSWTGVGNTIYF
TRBJ2-1 | TRBV6-5 | CASASGSYNEQFF
TRBJ2-7 | TRBV7-8 | CASSLPGLLTYEQYF
TRBJ1-2 | TRBV2 | CASSERGERYTF
TRBJ2-6 | TRBV5-8 | CASSSYRSSGANVLTF
TRBJ2-1 | TRBV18 | CASSPRRPGFDHEQFF
TRBJ1-5 | TRBV19 | CASRGGLDSNQPQHF
TRBJ1-6 | TRBV25-1 | CASSGTPLHF
TRBJ1-2 | TRBV7-9 | CASSWGLDGYTF
TRBJ1-5 | TRBV15 | CATSRKGEQPQHF
TRBJ1-1 | TRBV19 | CASSTSGGSEAFF
TRBJ2-1 | TRBV11-3 | CASSLGPVHNEQFF
TRBJ1-3 | TRBV11-2 | CASSGPDRGGNTIYF
TRBJ1-2 | TRBV10-3 | CAISGWDRNYGYTF
TRBJ2-5 | TRBV28 | CASSLSTAQETQYF
TRBJ2-5 | TRBV7-2 | CASSLSGTRRETQYF
TRBJ2-7 | TRBV5-6 | CASSLNNYEQYF
TRBJ1-5 | TRBV4-3 | CASSQDLSQPQHF
TRBJ1-1 | TRBV28 | CASSLTVRGKQAEAFF
TRBJ2-5 | TRBV6-5 | CASGTQSRETQYF
TRBJ2-5 | TRBV6-5 | CASTNDRVQETQYF
TRBJ2-1 | TRBV6-1 | CASSETGIYNEQFF
TRBJ1-1 | TRBV7-9 | CASSLATGGNTEAFF
TRBJ1-2 | TRBV29-1 | CSVLDREAYGYTF
TRBJ2-1 | TRBV7-9 | CASSLDTGVFF
TRBJ1-3 | TRBV6-1 | CASSERSGSGNTIYF
TRBJ2-4 | TRBV7-2 | CASRPLAKNIQYF
TRBJ2-5 | TRBV5-4 | CASSLAAAAGGETQYF
TRBJ1-2 | TRBV27 | CASADRDSYGYTF
TRBJ2-3 | TRBV25-1 | CASSDRGPLHTQYF
TRBJ1-5 | TRBV10-3 | CAISGTLGGGGGQPQHF
TRBJ2-5 | TRBV7-8 | CASSIATGGETQYF
TRBJ2-3 | TRBV2 | CASPKEVGGRSQYF
TRBJ1-5 | TRBV18 | CASSPTGKAENQPQHF
TRBJ1-4 | TRBV10-3 | CAISTAQTNEKLFF
TRBJ2-1 | TRBV7-2 | CASSLRSGTGGDEQFF
TRBJ2-3 | TRBV7-6 | CASSLARDYTQYF
TRBJ2-1 | TRBV7-2 | CASSLGVRERGFF
TRBJ2-1 | TRBV30 | CAWKWVGASGGSNEQFF
TRBJ1-1 | TRBV18 | CASSAKTGFVTEAFF
TRBJ2-7 | TRBV9 | CASSVTGGGYEQYF
TRBJ2-5 | TRBV7-6 | CASTQERPQETQYF
TRBJ1-5 | TRBV12-5 | CASGLRTGGYRGGNQPQHF
TRBJ2-5 | TRBV7-2 | CASSFNSGYETQYF
TRBJ1-1 | TRBV6-6 | CASSYSSPGSGEAFF
TRBJ1-2 | TRBV19 | CASSIAPAGGDGYTF
TRBJ1-6 | TRBV29-1 | CSVRQGSFSPLHF